This T cell receptor beta chain was captured in a study of T cells after yellow fever vaccination (dated by TCRdb to the late 2010s). For the study in its entirety: Using CD3, CD45RA, CCR7 and CD95 staining, memory subsets (EM, EMRA, CM and Tscm) were sorted on a BD FACS Aria III. Memory subsets were sorted on days 0, 15 and 45 and at 18 months following primary vaccination, and on days 0, 15 and 45 following the 30-year booster. Blood was collected at multiple timepoints before and after primary and secondary immunization, and bulk PBMC replicates and cell subsets were isolated. Two healthy male donors, one aged 18 to 30 and one aged 30 to 40 years, were included in the cohort. To follow T-cell clones before and after both primary and booster YFV17D yellow fever vaccination, bulk TCR alpha and beta repertoires underwent longitudinal sequencing. Libraries from fractions with low cell numbers were prepared with the SMART-Seq v4 Ultra Low Input RNA kit.

This clonotype was counted many times. Base qualities were left out, and no much larger clone turns up one base away. The treatment or condition label for this specimen denotes: live attenuated yellow fever vaccine strain. A standard Ficoll-Paque protocol was used to isolate PBMCs from peripheral blood. The RNeasy Micro Kit was used to extract RNA from sorted memory subsets. Sequences DFQATT (CDR1) and SNEGSKA (CDR2) are obtained from the germline V gene (reference sequence). The V and J ends are trimmed by 7 bases and 2 bases, leaving 11 bases between them. The CDR3 runs 12 residues from the cysteine to the phenylalanine. Only the CDR3 region is kept as DNA, spanning 36 bases read in frame from base 1. Sequencing took place on an Illumina NovaSeq 6000. TCR cDNA was synthesized by 5'RACE template switching, through which a universal primer site and unique molecular identifiers were introduced. Priming of cDNA synthesis was performed from both the TCR alpha and TCR beta constant segments. Two PCR steps were used to amplify libraries, with sample barcodes and sequencing adapters being added in the second step. Libraries were sequenced on Illumina HiSeq 2500 (2x100 bp) or NovaSeq (2x150 bp). As for the authors' bioinformatics: Reads were demultiplexed and collapsed into UMI consensus sequences with MIGEC, and V(D)J alignment was performed with MiXCR. Vaccine-responding clonotypes were defined with edgeR using replicate PBMC samples, requiring FDR below 0.01 and a log2 fold change above 5 up to day 15. Each bulk clonotype was labeled CD4 or CD8 based on which sequenced repertoire, CD4 or CD8, contained the clonotype at higher abundance. To estimate how each clone was distributed across memory phenotypes, clonotype frequencies in memory subsets were weighted by the numbers of FACS-sorted cells. TCRdb trimmed the raw reads at Q25, called clones with MiXCR and kept productive beta chains. Duplicate CDR3 protein sequences are folded into a single record with the most common DNA and genes. The V and J calls and clone size are TCRdb's, not the authors'. The sample records about 53,000 distinct CDR3 sequences, about 5.2% of which are singletons. Clones ranked in the top ten supply roughly 28% of the sample.

General study outcomes and caveats: A small fraction of clonotypes appeared in both the CD4 and CD8 compartments, likely as a result of convergent recombination. After the booster, most of the clones that had expanded following primary vaccination were detected again (almost 98% of CD4 and around 88% of CD8), which suggests that memory was broadly maintained. The secondary T-cell response was found to be weaker but faster than the primary response, with a peak reached on day 5 rather than on day 15. On day 0, almost all vaccine-responding clonotypes were found to be below detection in the sorted memory subsets. Because the study included only a couple of donors, the extent to which the findings can be generalized is limited. Computational filtering was required because FACS-sorted repertoires could contain abundant contaminating clonotypes from the bulk population.

The sequence is built from TRBV20-1 and TRBJ1-2; possibly the D gene is TRBD1, per 5 matching bases. This clonotype originated in a young man who received the YFV17D yellow fever vaccine. Here the sequenced sample was PBMCs, either bulk or a sorted T-cell subset (CD4+, CD8+, memory, or dextramer-sorted; not recorded which), taken on the day of the yellow fever booster vaccination. The nucleotide sequence reads as follows: TGCAGTGTTCCGGGGCCAAACTATGGCTACACCTTC. This sequence encodes CSVPGPNYGYTF.